This passage covers 25 T cell receptor beta chains from one sample sequenced in a study of blood T cell repertoires in COVID-19. Assay: immunoSEQ multiplex PCR; the TCRdb copy retains only in-frame clones and omits some. The table shows around 220,000 clones, with 70% to 90% occurring only once. The sequenced sample consisted of peripheral blood. The source is a woman in her thirties or forties who had recovered from COVID-19.

The gene calls are TRBV7-2 and TRBJ2-7; the D gene is possibly TRBD2 (6 bases). There are 15 residues in the CDR3. V was trimmed by 1 base and J by 1 base, leaving 11 bases between them. CDR1 SGHTA and CDR2 FQGNSA come from the germline V gene. CDR3 sequence (DNA): TGTGCCAGCAGCTTAGGGAGGGGCCTGTCCTACGAGCAGTACTTC. It is translated as CASSLGRGLSYEQYF.

The V and J genes are TRBV9 and TRBJ2-7; D uncertain. V lost 0 bases, J lost 4 bases, and 14 bases lay in between. CDR3 length: 15 amino acids. Per the germline V gene, CDR1 is SGDLS and CDR2 is YYNGEE. In nucleotides, the CDR3 is TGTGCCAGCAGCGTAGGGTCCGAGCCATATTACGAGCAGTACTTC. This sequence encodes CASSVGSEPYYEQYF.

The chain joins TRBV19 to TRBJ2-5; D unclear. Trimming took 0 bases from V and 7 from J, leaving 9 bases between them. Germline CDR1 and CDR2: LNHDA and SQIVND (reference sequence). The CDR3 totals 13 residues. The CDR3: CASSIERGGTQYF. As DNA, the CDR3 is TGTGCCAGTAGTATAGAGAGAGGCGGGACCCAGTACTTC.

V is TRBV20-1 and J is TRBJ1-2, with D perhaps TRBD1 (6 bases). Germline V gene sequence: CDR1 DFQATT, CDR2 SNEGSKA (reference sequence). Between the trimmed V and J ends, which lost 7 bases and 7 bases, there was a span of 10 bases. This CDR3 has 10 residues. The CDR3 DNA reads TGCAGTGGGGGGCACCCTGGCTACACCTTC. Protein sequence: CSGGHPGYTF.

V usage is TRBV24-1 and J usage is TRBJ1-5; TRBD1 matches at 7 bases. Germline trimming cut 4 bases from V and 0 bases from J; bases unmatched to any gene: 5. The CDR3 is 16 amino acids. CDR1 and CDR2 from the germline V gene are KGHDR and SFDVKD. CDR3: CATSDRDRASNQPQHF. In nucleotides, the CDR3 is TGTGCCACCAGTGACCGAGACAGGGCTAGCAATCAGCCCCAGCATTTT.

V gene TRBV28 combines with J gene TRBJ1-4; tentative D call: TRBD1 (6 bases). The V and J ends lost 5 bases and 10 bases respectively, with 17 bases between them. This CDR3 has 14 amino acids. Germline values: CDR1 MDHEN, CDR2 SYDVKM. This CDR3 is CASSLPAAGAKLFF. In nucleotides, the CDR3 is TGTGCCAGCAGTCTCCCGGCGGCAGGGGCAAAACTGTTTTTT.

The gene calls are TRBV28 and TRBJ1-5, with 10 bases aligning to TRBD1. The V gene's germline CDR1 is MDHEN and CDR2 SYDVKM. This CDR3 is 13 amino acids long. Trimming cost V 6 bases and J 11 bases; bases outside gene matches: 7. Written as DNA, the CDR3 is TGTGCCAGCAGCCTAAAGACAGGGGGCACCCAGCATTTT. Encoded protein: CASSLKTGGTQHF. Combining the CDR3 with reference TRBV28 and TRBJ1-5 gives the whole variable domain DVKVTQSSRYLVKRTGEKVFLECVQDMDHENMFWYRQDPGLGLRLIYFSYDVKMKEKGDIPEGYSVSREKKERFSLILESASTNQTSMYLCASSLKTGGTQHFGDGTRLSIL.

V is TRBV6-4 and J is TRBJ1-1, with 8 positions matching TRBD1. Trimming removed 7 bases from V and 1 base from J; junction bases left unmatched: 5. The length of the CDR3 is 14 residues. Germline V CDR1 and CDR2: MRHNA, SNTAGT. The CDR3 here is CASKQDRANTEAFF. Here the CDR3 DNA reads TGTGCCAGCAAACAGGACAGGGCGAACACTGAAGCTTTCTTT.

The DNA of the CDR3 is TGTGCCAGCAGTTATAGTCAGGGGGAGGAGACCCAGTACTTC. It translates to CASSYSQGEETQYF. The chain has TRBV6-5 and TRBJ2-5; 7 nucleotides match TRBD1. CDR1 is MNHEY and CDR2 is SVGAGI in the germline V gene. This CDR3 is 14 amino acids long. V shed 3 bases and J 5 bases; nucleotides not matched to a gene: 6.

The chain recombines TRBV15 with TRBJ2-7; D is perhaps TRBD1 (6 bases). CDR3 length: 16 amino acids. Per germline, CDR1 LNHNV and CDR2 YYDKDF (reference sequence). The ends were cut back, 0 bases at V and 2 bases at J, with 14 bases in the middle. The CDR3 DNA sequence: TGTGCCACCAGCAGAGATTGGGGTAACAGGGCCTACGAGCAGTACTTC. This gives the protein CATSRDWGNRAYEQYF.

The chain is built from TRBV12-3 or TRBV12-4 and TRBJ2-1; D is unresolved. V was cut by 3 bases and J by 6 bases, with 9 bases left in between. This CDR3 spans 13 amino acids. In DNA, the CDR3 is TGTGCCAGCAGTTTGGCCACTACCAATGAGCAGTTCTTC. It is translated as CASSLATTNEQFF.

V and J are TRBV2 and TRBJ2-5; 7 bases fit TRBD2. J lost 5 bases, V lost 3 bases, and 12 bases had no gene match. The CDR3 contains 16 residues. The germline CDR1 and CDR2 sequences are SNHLY and FYNNEI. For the CDR3, the DNA is TGTGCCAGCAGTGACGGCCGGGGAGGGGCGGAGGAGACCCAGTACTTC. Protein sequence: CASSDGRGGAEETQYF.

This chain uses TRBV19 with TRBJ1-2; D gene ambiguous. V was clipped by 3 bases and J by 1 base, with 12 bases between them. This CDR3 region has 15 residues. The germline gives CDR1 LNHDA, CDR2 SQIVND (reference sequence). CDR3 residues: CASSMYPGYNYGYTF. CDR3 DNA: TGTGCCAGTAGTATGTACCCCGGGTATAACTATGGCTACACCTTC.

The rearrangement uses TRBV11-3 and TRBJ2-1; perhaps TRBD2 as D (5 bases). CDR3 length: 12 amino acids. Germline V CDR1 and CDR2: SGHNT, YENEEA. The V gene lost 5 bases and the J gene lost 16 bases, with 18 bases spanning the gap. The CDR3 nucleotides read TGTGCCAGCAGCCAGGACTGGCCGGGTCTTTTCTTC. Protein sequence: CASSQDWPGLFF.

The chain couples TRBV15 to TRBJ2-2; 16 bases agree with TRBD2. Germline values: CDR1 LNHNV, CDR2 YYDKDF (reference sequence). V was pared by 9 bases and J by 4 bases, with 5 bases of the junction left unmatched. The CDR3 has 16 amino acids. In nucleotides, the CDR3 is TGTGCCACGAGGGGACTAGCGGGAGGGCGCACCGGGGAGCTGTTTTTT. This encodes CATRGLAGGRTGELFF.

In its sample, this clone was seen a few times. The chain couples TRBV4-3 to TRBJ1-5; D ambiguous. V gave up 1 base and J gave up 4 bases, with 5 bases separating them. Germline-derived CDR1 and CDR2 are LGHNA and YSLEER. CDR3 length: 13 residues. The CDR3 protein is CASSQGRNQPQHF. The CDR3 region has the DNA TGCGCCAGCAGCCAAGGTAGAAATCAGCCCCAGCATTTT.

The gene calls are TRBV14 and TRBJ1-4; 9 nucleotides line up with TRBD1. After removal of 3 bases from V and 8 bases from J, the junction contained 7 bases not matched to a gene. The CDR3 covers 15 residues. CDR1 and CDR2 (germline): SGHDN, FVKESK. The CDR3 nucleotides read TGTGCCAGCAGCCACAAAACAGGGGGCGGCGAAAAACTGTTTTTT. Its translation is CASSHKTGGGEKLFF.

The V and J genes are TRBV5-1 and TRBJ1-3, with unresolved D. Between the trimmed V and J ends, which lost 1 base and 3 bases, there was a span of 8 bases. CDR1 is SGHRS and CDR2 is YFSETQ in the germline V gene. This CDR3 region has 14 residues. CDR3 DNA: TGCGCCAGCAGCTTGACCTCGGTTGGAAACACCATATATTTT. As protein: CASSLTSVGNTIYF.

The J gene is TRBJ2-5, the V gene TRBV21-1; the D segment call TRBD1 is taken from the table without a DNA check. TRBV21-1 is recorded as a pseudogene. The CDR3 totals 16 residues. The CDR3 nucleotides are TGTGCCAGCAGCACCCGTTACAGGGGATGGAAGGAGACCCAGTACTTC. Its translation: CASSTRYRGWKETQYF.

The genes are TRBV2 and TRBJ1-5; D gene unclear. The CDR3 covers 14 residues. The germline gives CDR1 SNHLY, CDR2 FYNNEI. V dropped 9 bases and J dropped 3 bases, with 15 bases sitting between them. CDR3 DNA sequence: TGTGCCAGTTCGAGGTCCCTGAACAATCAGCCCCAGCATTTT. Translating gives CASSRSLNNQPQHF.

This chain uses TRBV2 with TRBJ1-4; D unresolved. The germline V gene has CDR1 SNHLY and CDR2 FYNNEI. V gave up 11 bases and J gave up 5 bases, with 15 bases separating them. The length of the CDR3 is 13 residues. In DNA form, the CDR3 reads TGTGCCTGCGGGTGGGCCGGGAATGAAAAACTGTTTTTT. As protein: CACGWAGNEKLFF.

V gene TRBV6-2 or TRBV6-3 combines with J gene TRBJ2-5, with 9 bases identical to TRBD1. J lost 3 bases, V lost 5 bases, and 4 bases had no gene match. The germline V gene has CDR1 MNHEY and CDR2 SVGEGT. CDR3 length: 14 residues. CDR3 sequence reads: CASSHDRGEETQYF. The DNA for the CDR3 is TGTGCCAGCAGTCACGACAGGGGGGAAGAGACCCAGTACTTC.

The V and J genes are TRBV15 and TRBJ2-5; maybe TRBD1 (6 bases). The CDR3 is 15 amino acids. The germline CDR1 and CDR2 sequences are LNHNV and YYDKDF (reference sequence). V was cut by 8 bases and J by 0 bases, with 16 bases left in between. The chain's CDR3 is CATSIRDTYQETQYF. In DNA form, the CDR3 reads TGTGCCACCTCTATAAGGGACACCTACCAAGAGACCCAGTACTTC.

The V and J genes are TRBV6-6 and TRBJ1-5; D unclear. This CDR3 has 13 residues. V dropped 2 bases and J dropped 8 bases, with 10 bases sitting between them. CDR1 MNHNY and CDR2 SVGAGI come from the germline V gene (reference sequence). In nucleotides, the CDR3 is TGTGCCAGCAGTTACCCTCCCCCCGAGCCCCAGCATTTT. Residues: CASSYPPPEPQHF.

The V call is TRBV30, the J call TRBJ1-6; no definite D call. The CDR3 runs to 15 residues. The V gene lost 0 bases and the J gene lost 0 bases, with 6 bases spanning the gap. Germline V gene data show CDR1 as GTSNPN and CDR2 as SVGIG (reference sequence). The chain's CDR3 is CAWSVVFSYNSPLHF. In nucleotides, the CDR3 is TGTGCCTGGAGTGTTGTCTTCTCCTATAATTCACCCCTCCACTTT.